This TCR beta chain was obtained from a study of multiple sclerosis patients with progressive multifocal leukoencephalopathy. This CDR3 comprises 15 residues. Trimming cost V 5 bases and J 2 bases; bases outside gene matches: 6. Germline V CDR1 and CDR2: SGHTA, FQGNSA. Time point reported: time of PML onset. Detection of JC virus DNA in cerebrospinal fluid confirmed PML diagnosed from clinical and MRI findings. Natalizumab-treated patients developed PML between roughly 15 and 56 months into natalizumab therapy. T3 blood samples were collected at the time of PML onset. The survey-level immunoSEQ assay was used. The assay was immunoSEQ multiplex PCR, and TCRdb's table has in-frame clones only and misses some. Here the sample spans under 35,000 clones, roughly 87% being singletons. This clone came up once.

This chain connects TRBV7-2 to TRBJ2-1; the match to TRBD2 covers 7 bases. The specimen comprised PBMCs, sampled from a patient treated with natalizumab. The TCR comes from a woman aged 40 to 50 with progressive multifocal leukoencephalopathy. The CDR3 bases are TGTGCCAGCAGCCAAACTAGCGAGACCTACAATGAGCAGTTCTTC. Protein sequence: CASSQTSETYNEQFF. Using reference TRBV7-2 and TRBJ2-1 for the parts outside the CDR3, the full variable domain is GAGVSQSPSNKVTEKGKDVELRCDPISGHTALYWYRQSLGQGLEFLIYFQGNSAPDKSGLPSDRFSAERTGGSVSTLTIQRTQQEDSAVYLCASSQTSETYNEQFFGPGTRLTVL.